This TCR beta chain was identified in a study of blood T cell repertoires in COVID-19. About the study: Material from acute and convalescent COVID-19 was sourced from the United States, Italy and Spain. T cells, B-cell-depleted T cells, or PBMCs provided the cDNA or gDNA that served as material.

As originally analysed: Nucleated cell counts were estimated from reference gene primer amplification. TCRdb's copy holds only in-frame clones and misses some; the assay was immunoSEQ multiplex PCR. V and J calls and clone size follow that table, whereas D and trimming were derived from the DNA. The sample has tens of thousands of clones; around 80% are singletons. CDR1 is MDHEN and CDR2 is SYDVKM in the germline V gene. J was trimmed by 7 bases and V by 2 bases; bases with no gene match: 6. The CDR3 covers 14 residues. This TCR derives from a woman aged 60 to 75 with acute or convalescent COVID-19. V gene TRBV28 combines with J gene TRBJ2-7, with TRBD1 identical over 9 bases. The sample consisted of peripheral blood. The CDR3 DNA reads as TGTGCCAGCAGTTTAGGGGACAGGGCGTGGGAGCAGTACTTC. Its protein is CASSLGDRAWEQYF.